Here is one T cell receptor beta chain with its context. The data stem from a study of blood T cell repertoires in COVID-19. At the level of the study: Samples came from the United States, Italy and Spain, spanning acute and convalescent COVID-19.

The V end lost 1 base, the J end lost 1 base, and 10 bases lay between the germline ends. CDR3 length: 15 amino acids. CDR1 and CDR2 (germline): SGDLS, YYNGEE. Original methodology: By means of reference gene primer amplification, nucleated cell counts were estimated. Assay used: immunoSEQ multiplex PCR; TCRdb lists only in-frame clones, some missing. The DNA gave D and trimming, while V, J and clone size come from that table. The repertoire holds roughly 87,000 clones, with around nine tenths as singletons. The sequenced sample was peripheral blood. V is TRBV9 and J is TRBJ2-3; D is perhaps TRBD1 (6 bases). This TCR came from a man in his forties with acute or convalescent COVID-19. This CDR3 is CASSVRDTRTDTQYF. The CDR3 nucleotides read TGTGCCAGCAGCGTAAGGGACACTCGCACAGATACGCAGTATTTT.